The 6 T cell receptor beta chains reported below all come from one sample, sequenced in a study of cytomegalovirus exposure and HLA in healthy donors. The primer mix had 60 Vbeta and 13 Jbeta primers. Clones were read by immunoSEQ multiplex PCR, and TCRdb kept only the in-frame ones, dropping some. The table shows 120,000 or so clones, with approximately 86% occurring only once. The specimen was PBMCs. These receptors originate from a man aged 40-55 years in good health and CMV-seronegative.

The chain couples TRBV10-3 to TRBJ1-5; maybe TRBD1 (6 bases). V gave up 6 bases and J gave up 0 bases, with 12 bases separating them. The V gene's germline CDR1 is ENHRY and CDR2 SYGVKD. This CDR3 comprises 15 residues. CDR3 sequence reads: CAIRGDTDSNQPQHF. CDR3 coding DNA: TGTGCCATCAGAGGGGACACCGATAGCAATCAGCCCCAGCATTTT.

This clone appeared once. The chain joins TRBV28 to TRBJ1-2, with D perhaps TRBD1 (6 bases). The germline V gene has CDR1 MDHEN and CDR2 SYDVKM. This CDR3 is 14 amino acids long. Trimming took off 5 bases at V and 8 bases at J, with 18 bases between the two ends. CDR3 DNA sequence: TGTGCCAGCAGTCGGGCGACAGGAACGGGCGGCTACACCTTC. Translating it yields CASSRATGTGGYTF.

This chain uses TRBV4-1 with TRBJ2-5; 11 nucleotides line up with TRBD2. J gave up 7 bases and V 4 bases, and 11 bases lay outside the gene matches. Germline CDR1 MGHRA, CDR2 YSYEKL. The CDR3 is 16 residues long. The CDR3 spells CASSPLTSGVDVTQYF. The CDR3 nucleotides read TGCGCCAGCAGCCCCTTGACTAGCGGGGTAGATGTGACCCAGTACTTC.

This clone was observed a single time. The rearrangement links TRBV28 to TRBJ1-2; possibly TRBD1 for D (5 bases). The germline gives CDR1 MDHEN, CDR2 SYDVKM. This CDR3 contains 13 residues. The germline V and J ends were trimmed by 4 bases and 7 bases, with 13 bases remaining between them. The CDR3 region is CASSYQGAGGYTF. Written as DNA, the CDR3 is TGTGCCAGCAGTTATCAGGGCGCCGGTGGCTACACCTTC.

The V gene is TRBV30, the J gene TRBJ1-5; D is uncertain. Germline V gives CDR1 GTSNPN, CDR2 SVGIG (reference sequence). This CDR3 is 14 amino acids long. V lost 3 bases, J lost 6 bases, and 15 bases lay in between. The CDR3 DNA reads as TGTGCCTGGAGGCGTGAAGGCTCAGGTCAGCCCCAGCATTTT. This sequence encodes CAWRREGSGQPQHF. The complete variable domain, with remaining parts taken from reference TRBV30 and TRBJ1-5, reads SQTIHQWPATLVQPVGSPLSLECTVEGTSNPNLYWYRQAAGRGLQLLFYSVGIGQISSEVPQNLSASRPQDRQFILSSKKLLLSDSGFYLCAWRREGSGQPQHFGDGTRLSIL.

This chain joins TRBV19 and TRBJ1-5; 9 bases align to TRBD1. Per the germline V gene, CDR1 is LNHDA and CDR2 is SQIVND (reference sequence). V trimming: 1 base; J trimming: 2 bases; junction bases outside the gene matches: 6. The CDR3 runs 17 residues. The CDR3 DNA reads TGTGCCAGTAGTATAGGGGACAGGGATTCAGGCAATCAGCCCCAGCATTTT. Translation: CASSIGDRDSGNQPQHF.